A selection of T cell receptor beta chains follows, all from one sample in a study of blood T cell repertoires in COVID-19. Profiled with immunoSEQ multiplex PCR; TCRdb holds only in-frame clones, not every one. Of hundreds of thousands of clones in the sample, about 88% were seen once. The sequencing input was PBMCs or T cells enriched from blood (not recorded which). These TCRs come from a woman between 40 and 50 years old who had recovered from COVID-19. CDR3s leave out the opening cysteine and the closing phenylalanine or tryptophan. The size field is filled for only some rows; it gives once, few, many or a size class.

clone size	V gene	J gene	CDR3 protein
.	TRBV20-1	TRBJ1-2	SASINYGYT
.	TRBV4-3	TRBJ2-3	ASSQDLGLNTQY
.	TRBV11-3	TRBJ1-2	ASSLDFTGISYGYT
.	TRBV5-1	TRBJ2-3	ASSLGGADTQY
.	TRBV19	TRBJ2-7	ASSIASNNEQY
.	TRBV11-3	TRBJ2-4	ASSSPSSRPTLFKNIQY
once	TRBV4-1	TRBJ2-7	ASSQDRDRAYEQY
.	TRBV29-1	TRBJ1-1	SVEGRTGFMNTEAF
.	TRBV5-6	TRBJ1-3	ASSTTTGAGNTIY
.	TRBV12-3/TRBV12-4	TRBJ2-3	ASSIYTDTQY
.	TRBV29-1	TRBJ1-1	SAHRQGEAF
.	TRBV7-3	TRBJ2-1	ASSLRGLAASYNEQF
.	TRBV11-2	TRBJ2-5	ASSLDGGAGETQY
.	TRBV30	TRBJ1-6	AAGITGSYISPLH
once	TRBV5-1	TRBJ2-1	ASSLMTSGSHEQF
few	TRBV5-1	TRBJ2-1	ASSGTGGPNEQF
.	TRBV3-1/TRBV3-2	TRBJ1-1	ASSQVGTASNTEAF
.	TRBV2	TRBJ2-2	ASGLINTGELF
.	TRBV4-2	TRBJ2-7	ASSQQGGGEPYEQY
.	TRBV18	TRBJ1-3	ASSPGERNTIY
.	TRBV4-3	TRBJ2-5	ASSQGLVERETQY
.	TRBV9	TRBJ1-2	ASSESLANYGYT
.	TRBV4-1	TRBJ1-3	ASSHQGPGTLSGNTIY
.	TRBV23-1	TRBJ1-4	ASSQSRVGRGEKLF